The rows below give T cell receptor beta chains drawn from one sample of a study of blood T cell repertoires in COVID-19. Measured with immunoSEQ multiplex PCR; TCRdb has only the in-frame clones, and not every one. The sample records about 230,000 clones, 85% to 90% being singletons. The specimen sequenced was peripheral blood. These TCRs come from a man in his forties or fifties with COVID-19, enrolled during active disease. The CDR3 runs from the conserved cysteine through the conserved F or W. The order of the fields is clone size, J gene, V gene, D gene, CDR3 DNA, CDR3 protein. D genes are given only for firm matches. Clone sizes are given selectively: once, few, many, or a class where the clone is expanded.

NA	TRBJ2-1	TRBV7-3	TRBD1	TGTGCCAGCAGCCGAGGGACAGGGGGCTACAATGAGCAGTTCTTC	CASSRGTGGYNEQFF
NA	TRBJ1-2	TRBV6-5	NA	TGTGCCAGCACCCATATCCCCACAGAAAACTATGGCTACACCTTC	CASTHIPTENYGYTF
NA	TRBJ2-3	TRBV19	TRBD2	TGTGCCAGTAGCCGGGGACTAGCGGGAGATACGCAGTATTTT	CASSRGLAGDTQYF
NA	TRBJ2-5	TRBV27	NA	TGTGCCAGCAGCCCAGGGGCCAGGGATGAGACCCAGTACTTC	CASSPGARDETQYF
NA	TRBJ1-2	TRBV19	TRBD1	TGTGCCAGTAGTATTCCCAGAGGGACAGCTCTGCAATACACCTTC	CASSIPRGTALQYTF
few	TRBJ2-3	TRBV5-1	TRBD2	TGCGCCAGCAGCCCGGGGGGACTAGCTAACACAGATACGCAGTATTTT	CASSPGGLANTDTQYF
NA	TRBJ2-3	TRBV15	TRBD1	TGTGCCACCAGCAGAAGGGGACAGGGCGGCACAGATACGCAGTATTTT	CATSRRGQGGTDTQYF
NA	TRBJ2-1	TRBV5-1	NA	TGCGCCAGTTCTCGTCCCTCGGGGGAGCTAGATGAGCAGTTCTTC	CASSRPSGELDEQFF
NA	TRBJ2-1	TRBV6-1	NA	TGTGCCAGCAGTGAATACGGCGGGTCATCCTACAATGAGCAGTTCTTC	CASSEYGGSSYNEQFF
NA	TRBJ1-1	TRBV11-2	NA	TGTGCCAGCAGCTCACAGGAGAACACTGAAGCTTTCTTT	CASSSQENTEAFF
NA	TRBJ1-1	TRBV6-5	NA	TGTGCCAGCTTCCTCCCGACACCTGGTTTAACTGAAGCTTTCTTT	CASFLPTPGLTEAFF
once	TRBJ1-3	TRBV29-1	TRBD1	TGCAGCGTCCGACAGGGGGGCGCAAACACCATATATTTT	CSVRQGGANTIYF
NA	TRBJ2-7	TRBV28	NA	TGTGCCAGCAGTTTTCCACGACAGAGAGCGTACTTC	CASSFPRQRAYF
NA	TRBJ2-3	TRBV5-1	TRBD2	TGCGCCAGCAGCTCGACTAGCTTTGGCACAGATACGCAGTATTTT	CASSSTSFGTDTQYF
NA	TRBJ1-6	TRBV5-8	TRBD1	TGTGCCAGCAGCCGTGGACAGGGAGGAAATTCACCCCTCCACTTT	CASSRGQGGNSPLHF
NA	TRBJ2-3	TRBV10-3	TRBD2	TGTGCCATCAGTGAGAGACTAGCGGGGGGGCCATTTTCCGATACGCAGTATTTT	CAISERLAGGPFSDTQYF
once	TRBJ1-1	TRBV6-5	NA	TGTGCCAGCAGCCCCACAGGTGCTGGGACTGAAGCTTTCTTT	CASSPTGAGTEAFF
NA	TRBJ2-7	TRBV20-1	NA	TGCAGTGCTAGTGGCGGGCTTAGCTCCTACGAGCAGTACTTC	CSASGGLSSYEQYF
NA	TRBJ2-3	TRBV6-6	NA	TGTGCCAGCAGCCCCCCGCCGGGAGCAGATACGCAGTATTTT	CASSPPPGADTQYF
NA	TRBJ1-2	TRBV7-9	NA	TGTGCCAGCAGCTCCAACGTAGTAAGGGTAGGGGGAAACTATGGCTACACCTTC	CASSSNVVRVGGNYGYTF
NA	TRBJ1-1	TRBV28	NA	TGTGCCAGCAGCCCCAGAGAGGGTACGGGGAACACTGAAGCTTTCTTT	CASSPREGTGNTEAFF
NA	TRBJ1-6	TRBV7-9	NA	TGTGCCAGCAGCGTAGGGAGCTCCTATAATTCACCCCTCCACTTT	CASSVGSSYNSPLHF